A selection of T cell receptor beta chains follows, all from one sample in a study of cytotoxic CD8 clonotypes in ibrutinib-treated CLL. Produced via immunoSEQ multiplex PCR; TCRdb's table is partial and in-frame only. The table records 130,000 to 150,000 clones, about 91% of them present only once. The material was PBMCs, obtained after 12 months of ibrutinib treatment. The receptors were gathered from a human donor with chronic lymphocytic leukemia. Both conserved end residues are part of each CDR3. The order of the fields is clone size, CDR3 length, J gene, D gene, V gene, CDR3 protein, CDR3 DNA. The D gene is left open where the match is weak. Clone size is given for some rows only: seen once, a few or many times, or a class if the clone is expanded.

>-|15|TRBJ2-1|-|TRBV11-2
CASSSTILSPNEQFF
TGTGCCAGCAGCTCCACGATTCTCTCACCCAATGAGCAGTTCTTC
>-|15|TRBJ1-1|TRBD1|TRBV7-9
CASSLGQGEDTEAFF
TGTGCCAGCAGCCTGGGACAGGGTGAGGACACTGAAGCTTTCTTT
>-|13|TRBJ2-5|-|TRBV6-6
CASSLLGTETQYF
TGTGCCAGCAGTCTACTCGGGACAGAGACCCAGTACTTC
>-|14|TRBJ2-5|TRBD1|TRBV19
CASSAGTGMETQYF
TGTGCCAGTAGTGCCGGGACAGGCATGGAGACCCAGTACTTC
>-|11|TRBJ2-7|-|TRBV7-8
CASSSGLGQYF
TGTGCCAGCAGCTCGGGGCTCGGGCAGTACTTC
>few|12|TRBJ1-5|-|TRBV19
CASSSMGQPQHF
TGTGCCAGTAGTAGTATGGGTCAGCCCCAGCATTTT
>-|15|TRBJ1-3|-|TRBV15
CATSRDRGSGNTIYF
TGTGCCACCAGCAGAGATCGGGGTTCTGGAAACACCATATATTTT
>once|14|TRBJ2-7|-|TRBV7-2
CASSRPGDTYEQYF
TGTGCCAGCAGCCGACCCGGGGATACCTACGAGCAGTACTTC
>-|14|TRBJ2-1|TRBD1|TRBV2
CASSPDRGFGEQFF
TGTGCCAGCAGTCCGGACAGGGGATTCGGTGAGCAGTTCTTC
>-|15|TRBJ1-3|TRBD1|TRBV27
CASSLSTGFGNTIYF
TGTGCCAGCAGTTTATCGACAGGGTTTGGAAACACCATATATTTT
>-|13|TRBJ1-2|-|TRBV10-3
CAISESEDYGYTF
TGTGCCATCAGTGAGTCTGAGGACTATGGCTACACCTTC
>-|13|TRBJ1-5|-|TRBV5-1
CASSLEGFQPQHF
TGCGCCAGCAGCTTGGAAGGGTTTCAGCCCCAGCATTTT
>-|11|TRBJ2-7|-|TRBV6-5
CASSLGSEQYF
TGTGCCAGCAGTCTGGGGAGCGAGCAGTACTTC
>-|18|TRBJ2-2|-|TRBV27
CASSLFGFYTANTGELFF
TGTGCCAGCAGTTTATTCGGGTTCTACACAGCGAACACCGGGGAGCTGTTTTTT
>-|16|TRBJ1-5|-|TRBV30
CAWSVGPEGLDQPQHF
TGTGCCTGGAGTGTAGGTCCCGAGGGGTTGGATCAGCCCCAGCATTTT
>-|16|TRBJ2-3|TRBD1|TRBV19
CASSNVRQGPTDTQYF
TGTGCCAGTAGTAACGTCCGACAGGGTCCTACAGATACGCAGTATTTT
>-|16|TRBJ1-3|TRBD1|TRBV5-1
CASSFNPRGEGNTIYF
TGCGCCAGCAGCTTCAACCCCAGGGGGGAAGGAAACACCATATATTTT
>once|15|TRBJ2-7|TRBD2|TRBV6-5
CASSYTSGSTYEQYF
TGTGCCAGCAGTTACACCAGCGGGAGCACCTACGAGCAGTACTTC
>-|13|TRBJ1-5|-|TRBV12-2
CASRHPQGQPQHF
TGTGCAAGTCGCCACCCCCAGGGTCAGCCCCAGCATTTT
>-|15|TRBJ1-1|TRBD1|TRBV30
CAWSVRDRGHTEAFF
TGTGCCTGGAGTGTCCGGGACAGGGGACACACTGAAGCTTTCTTT
>-|16|TRBJ2-3|TRBD2|TRBV9
CASSLAGRAEGDTQYF
TGTGCCAGCAGCCTTGCCGGGAGGGCCGAGGGAGATACGCAGTATTTT
>-|12|TRBJ2-7|-|TRBV7-9
CASSLGGSEQYF
TGTGCCAGCAGCTTAGGTGGCTCCGAGCAGTACTTC